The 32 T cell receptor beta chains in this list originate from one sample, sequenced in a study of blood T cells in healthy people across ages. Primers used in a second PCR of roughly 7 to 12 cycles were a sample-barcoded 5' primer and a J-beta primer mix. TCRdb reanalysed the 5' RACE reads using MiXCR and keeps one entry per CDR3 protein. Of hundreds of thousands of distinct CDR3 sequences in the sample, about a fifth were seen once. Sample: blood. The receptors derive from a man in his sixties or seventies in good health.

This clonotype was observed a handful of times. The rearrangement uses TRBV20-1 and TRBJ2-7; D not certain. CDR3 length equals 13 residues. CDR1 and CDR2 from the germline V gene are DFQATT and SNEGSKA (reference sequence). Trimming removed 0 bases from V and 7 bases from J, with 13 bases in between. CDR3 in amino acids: CSARDGIAWEQYF. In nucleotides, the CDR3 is TGCAGTGCTAGAGATGGGATTGCGTGGGAGCAGTACTTC.

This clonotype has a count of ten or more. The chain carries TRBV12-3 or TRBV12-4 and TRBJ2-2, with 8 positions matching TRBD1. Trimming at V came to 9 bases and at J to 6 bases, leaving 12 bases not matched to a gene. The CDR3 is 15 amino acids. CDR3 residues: CASKSRTGRPGELFF. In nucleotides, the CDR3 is TGTGCCAGTAAATCTCGGACAGGGAGGCCCGGGGAGCTGTTTTTT.

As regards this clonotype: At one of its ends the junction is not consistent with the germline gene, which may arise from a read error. The CDR3 nucleotides are TGCGCCAGCAGCTGGCCGGACCACAGCTCCTACAAGGAGCAGTTCTTC. Protein: CASSWPDHSSYKEQFF. V is TRBV5-1 and J is TRBJ2-1, with D unresolved. The CDR3 is 16 residues long. Germline V gene data show CDR1 as SGHRS and CDR2 as YFSETQ.

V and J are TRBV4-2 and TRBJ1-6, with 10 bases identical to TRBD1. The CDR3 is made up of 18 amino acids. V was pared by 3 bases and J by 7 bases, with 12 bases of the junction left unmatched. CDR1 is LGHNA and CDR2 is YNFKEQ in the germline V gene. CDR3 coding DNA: TGTGCCAGCAGCCAGCCCGCCCTGACAGGGGGCGGAAATTCACCCCTCCACTTT. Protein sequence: CASSQPALTGGGNSPLHF.

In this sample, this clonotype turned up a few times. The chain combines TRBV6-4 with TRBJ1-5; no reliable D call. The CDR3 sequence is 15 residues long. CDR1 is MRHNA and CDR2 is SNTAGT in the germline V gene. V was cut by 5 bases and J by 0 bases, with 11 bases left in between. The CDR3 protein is CASSIDGYSNQPQHF. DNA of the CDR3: TGTGCCAGCAGTATCGACGGATATAGCAATCAGCCCCAGCATTTT.

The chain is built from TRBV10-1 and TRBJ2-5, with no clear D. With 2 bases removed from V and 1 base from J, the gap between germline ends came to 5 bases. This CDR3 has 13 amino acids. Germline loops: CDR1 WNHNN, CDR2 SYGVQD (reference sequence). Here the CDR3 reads CASSEQVQETQYF. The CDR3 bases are TGCGCCAGCAGTGAGCAGGTCCAAGAGACCCAGTACTTC.

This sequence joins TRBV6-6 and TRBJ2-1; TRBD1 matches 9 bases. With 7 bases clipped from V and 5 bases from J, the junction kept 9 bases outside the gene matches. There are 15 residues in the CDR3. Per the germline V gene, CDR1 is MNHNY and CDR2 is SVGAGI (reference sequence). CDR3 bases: TGTGCCAGCAAGGGGACAGGGAAGTTCCACAATGAGCAGTTCTTC. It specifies CASKGTGKFHNEQFF.

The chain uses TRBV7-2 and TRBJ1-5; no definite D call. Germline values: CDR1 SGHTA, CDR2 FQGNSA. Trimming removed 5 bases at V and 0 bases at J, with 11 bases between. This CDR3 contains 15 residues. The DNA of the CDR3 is TGTGCCAGCAGCCACCGGGTGAATAGCAATCAGCCCCAGCATTTT. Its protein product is CASSHRVNSNQPQHF.

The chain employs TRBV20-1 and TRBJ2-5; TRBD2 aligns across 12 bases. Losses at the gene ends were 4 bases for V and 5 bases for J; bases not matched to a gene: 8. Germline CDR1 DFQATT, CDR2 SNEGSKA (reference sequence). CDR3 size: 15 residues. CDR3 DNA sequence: TGCAGTGCTAAGACTAGCGGGAGTTGGTGGGAGACCCAGTACTTC. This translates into CSAKTSGSWWETQYF.

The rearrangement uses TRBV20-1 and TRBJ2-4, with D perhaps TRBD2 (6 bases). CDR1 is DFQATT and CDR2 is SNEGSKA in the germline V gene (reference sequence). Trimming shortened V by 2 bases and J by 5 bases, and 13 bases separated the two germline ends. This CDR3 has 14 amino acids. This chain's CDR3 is CSARSGVGQNIQYF. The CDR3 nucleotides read TGCAGTGCTAGATCGGGAGTGGGGCAAAACATTCAGTACTTC.

The CDR3 bases are TGTGCCAGCACCCAAACAGGGTCGGCAGATACGCAGTATTTT. Its protein is CASTQTGSADTQYF. The chain carries TRBV27 and TRBJ2-3; D is possibly TRBD1 (6 bases). Germline CDR1 is MNHEY and CDR2 is SMNVEV (reference sequence). V lost 7 bases and J lost 4, with 15 bases in between. This CDR3 region has 14 residues.

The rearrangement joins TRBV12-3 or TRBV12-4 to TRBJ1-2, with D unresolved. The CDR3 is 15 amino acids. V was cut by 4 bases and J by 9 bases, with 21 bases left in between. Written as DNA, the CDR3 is TGTGCCAGCAGTTCCTGGGATCGCGGAAGCGATCGCTACACCTTC. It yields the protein CASSSWDRGSDRYTF.

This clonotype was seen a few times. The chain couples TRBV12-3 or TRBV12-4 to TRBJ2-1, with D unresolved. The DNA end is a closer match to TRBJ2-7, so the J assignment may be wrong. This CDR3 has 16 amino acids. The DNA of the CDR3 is TGTGCCAGCAGTTTGGTCAGCCACCCCTCGTTCTTCGAGCAGTACGTC. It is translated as CASSLVSHPSFFEQYV.

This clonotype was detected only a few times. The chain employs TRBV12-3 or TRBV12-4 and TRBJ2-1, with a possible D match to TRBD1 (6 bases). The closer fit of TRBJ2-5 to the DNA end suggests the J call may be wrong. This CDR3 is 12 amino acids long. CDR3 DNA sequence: TGTGCCAGCACACAGGGTCGGGAGACCCAGTACTTC. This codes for CASTQGRETQYF.

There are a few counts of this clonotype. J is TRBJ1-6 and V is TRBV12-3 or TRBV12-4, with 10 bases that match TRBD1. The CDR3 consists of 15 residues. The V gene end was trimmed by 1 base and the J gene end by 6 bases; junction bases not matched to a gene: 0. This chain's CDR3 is CASSLGTGGNSPLHF. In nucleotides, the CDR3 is TGTGCCAGCAGTTTAGGGACAGGGGGTAATTCACCCCTCCACTTT.

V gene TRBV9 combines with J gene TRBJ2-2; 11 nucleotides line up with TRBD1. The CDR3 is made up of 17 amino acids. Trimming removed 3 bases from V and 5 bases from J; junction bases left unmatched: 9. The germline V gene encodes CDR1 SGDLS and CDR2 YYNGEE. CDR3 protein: CASSAYQDRGRTGELFF. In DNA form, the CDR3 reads TGTGCCAGCAGCGCCTACCAGGACAGGGGGCGGACCGGGGAGCTGTTTTTT.

The CDR3 loop is CASSSVGGGSTNEQFF. CDR3 coding DNA: TGTGCCAGCAGTTCCGTCGGGGGAGGGTCCACGAATGAGCAGTTCTTC. The chain links TRBV27 to TRBJ2-1; 7 nucleotides match TRBD2. Looked up from germline, CDR1 is MNHEY and CDR2 is SMNVEV (reference sequence). The CDR3 loop spans 16 amino acids. Trimming cost V 4 bases and J 7 bases; bases outside gene matches: 13.

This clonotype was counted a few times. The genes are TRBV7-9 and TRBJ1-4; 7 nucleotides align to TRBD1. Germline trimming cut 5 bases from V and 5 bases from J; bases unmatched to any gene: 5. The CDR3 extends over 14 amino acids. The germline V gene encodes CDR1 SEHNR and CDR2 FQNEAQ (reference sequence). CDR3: CASSGDRRNEKLFF. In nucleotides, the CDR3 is TGTGCCAGCAGCGGGGACAGAAGAAATGAAAAACTGTTTTTT.

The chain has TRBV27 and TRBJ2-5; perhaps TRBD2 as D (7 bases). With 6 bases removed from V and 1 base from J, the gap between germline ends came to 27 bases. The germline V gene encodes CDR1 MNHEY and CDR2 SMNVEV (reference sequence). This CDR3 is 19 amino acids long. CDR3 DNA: TGTGCCAGCAGCTTGCGGGGGCCTTTCATGGTGGGAATCCAAGAGACCCAGTACTTC. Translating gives CASSLRGPFMVGIQETQYF.

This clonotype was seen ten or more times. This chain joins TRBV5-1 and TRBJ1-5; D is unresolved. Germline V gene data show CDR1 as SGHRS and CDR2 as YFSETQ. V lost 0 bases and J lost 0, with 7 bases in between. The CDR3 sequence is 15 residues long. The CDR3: CASSLEGYSNQPQHF. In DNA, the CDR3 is TGCGCCAGCAGCTTGGAAGGCTATAGCAATCAGCCCCAGCATTTT.

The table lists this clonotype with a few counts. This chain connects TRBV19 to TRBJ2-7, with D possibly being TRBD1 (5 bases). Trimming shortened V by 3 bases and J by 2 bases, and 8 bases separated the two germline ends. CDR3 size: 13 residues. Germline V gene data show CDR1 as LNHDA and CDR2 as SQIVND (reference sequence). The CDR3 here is CASSIKDTYEQYF. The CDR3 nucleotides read TGTGCCAGTAGTATTAAGGACACCTACGAGCAGTACTTC.

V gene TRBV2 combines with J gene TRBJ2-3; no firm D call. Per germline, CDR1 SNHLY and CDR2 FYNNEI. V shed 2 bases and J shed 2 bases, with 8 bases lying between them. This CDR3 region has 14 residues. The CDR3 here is CASSEPSDTDTQYF. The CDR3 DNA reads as TGTGCCAGCAGTGAACCCAGCGACACAGATACGCAGTATTTT.

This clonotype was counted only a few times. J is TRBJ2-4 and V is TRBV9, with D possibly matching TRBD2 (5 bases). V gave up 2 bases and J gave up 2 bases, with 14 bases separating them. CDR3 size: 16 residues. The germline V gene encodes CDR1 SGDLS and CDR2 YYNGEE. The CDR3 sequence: CASSVGAAQPKNIQYF. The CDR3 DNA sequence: TGTGCCAGCAGCGTCGGAGCGGCGCAGCCCAAAAACATTCAGTACTTC.

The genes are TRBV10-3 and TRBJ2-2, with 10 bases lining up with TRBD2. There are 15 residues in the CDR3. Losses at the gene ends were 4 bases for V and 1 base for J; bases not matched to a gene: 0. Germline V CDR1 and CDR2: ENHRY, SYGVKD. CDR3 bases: TGTGCCATCAGTGGGACTAGCGGGAACACCGGGGAGCTGTTTTTT. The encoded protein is CAISGTSGNTGELFF.

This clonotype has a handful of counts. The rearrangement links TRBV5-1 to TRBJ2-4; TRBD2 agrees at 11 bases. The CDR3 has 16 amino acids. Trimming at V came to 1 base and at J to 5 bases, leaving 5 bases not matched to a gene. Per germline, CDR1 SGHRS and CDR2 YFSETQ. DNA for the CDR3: TGCGCCAGCAGCTTGACCCCGACTAGCGGGGAAAACATTCAGTACTTC. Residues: CASSLTPTSGENIQYF.

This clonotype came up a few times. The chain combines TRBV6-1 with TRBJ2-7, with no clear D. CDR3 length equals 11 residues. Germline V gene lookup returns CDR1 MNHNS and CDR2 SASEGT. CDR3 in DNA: TGTGCCAGCAGTGAAGCGCTTAAGACGGACGTC. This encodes CASSEALKTDV.

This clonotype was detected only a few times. The CDR3 DNA follows: TGCGCCAGCAGCCCAAGGGGGTTTTGGGCCCCACCTCCTGATACGCAGTATTTT. Translated: CASSPRGFWAPPPDTQYF. The V and J genes are TRBV4-3 and TRBJ2-3, with D possibly matching TRBD1 (6 bases). The V gene's germline CDR1 is LGHNA and CDR2 YSLEER. Trimming stripped 4 bases from V and 6 bases from J, with 26 bases between. The CDR3 length is 18 residues.

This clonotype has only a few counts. CDR3 residues: CASSSMGTDTQYF. CDR3 nucleotides: TGCGCCAGCAGCTCTATGGGCACAGATACGCAGTATTTT. The rearrangement joins TRBV5-1 to TRBJ2-3, with no clear D. The CDR3 has 13 amino acids. CDR1 SGHRS and CDR2 YFSETQ come from the germline V gene. V dropped 3 bases and J dropped 1 base, with 6 bases sitting between them.

The CDR3: CASSAQDWATDTQYF. The CDR3 DNA sequence: TGTGCCAGCAGCGCCCAGGACTGGGCCACAGATACGCAGTATTTT. This chain connects TRBV7-2 to TRBJ2-3; D is perhaps TRBD2 (5 bases). The V gene lost 5 bases and the J gene lost 2 bases, with 14 bases spanning the gap. The CDR3 contains 15 residues. CDR1 and CDR2 from the germline V gene are SGHTA and FQGNSA.

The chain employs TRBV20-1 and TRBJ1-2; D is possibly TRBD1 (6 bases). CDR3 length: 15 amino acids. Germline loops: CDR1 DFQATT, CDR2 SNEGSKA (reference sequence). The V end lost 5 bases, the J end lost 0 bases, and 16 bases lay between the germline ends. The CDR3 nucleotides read TGCAGTGCTCCGACCCCAGGGGAAGCTAACTATGGCTACACCTTC. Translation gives CSAPTPGEANYGYTF.

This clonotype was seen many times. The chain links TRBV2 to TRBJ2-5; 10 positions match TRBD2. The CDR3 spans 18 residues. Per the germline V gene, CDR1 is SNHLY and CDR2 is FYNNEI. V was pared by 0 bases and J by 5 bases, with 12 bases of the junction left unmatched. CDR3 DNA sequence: TGTGCCAGCAGTGAAGCGAAGCTAGCGGGGGTCACTGCCGAGACCCAGTACTTC. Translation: CASSEAKLAGVTAETQYF.

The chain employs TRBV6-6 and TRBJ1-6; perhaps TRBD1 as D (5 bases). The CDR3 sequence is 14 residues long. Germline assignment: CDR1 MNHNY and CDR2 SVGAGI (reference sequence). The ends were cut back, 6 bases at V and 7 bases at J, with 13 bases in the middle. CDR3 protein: CASSSGRENSPLHF. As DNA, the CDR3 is TGTGCCAGCAGCTCGGGCAGGGAGAATTCACCCCTCCACTTT.